The sequence of this T cell receptor (beta chain) was determined in a study of blood T cell repertoires in COVID-19. The data were produced by immunoSEQ multiplex PCR, yet TCRdb's version contains in-frame clones alone and is incomplete. The table includes 200,000 to 250,000 clones, 80% to 90% detected once. This clone was counted a single time. This receptor was identified in a man aged 25 to 40 with COVID-19, enrolled during active disease. Specimen: peripheral blood.

The CDR3 here is CASSLAGLGQGAHEQYF. CDR3 sequence (DNA): TGTGCCAGCAGCTTAGCGGGTTTGGGACAGGGGGCCCACGAGCAGTACTTC. The chain carries TRBV7-6 and TRBJ2-7, with 12 bases lining up with TRBD1. V lost 0 bases to trimming and J lost 5 bases; unmatched junction nucleotides: 8. CDR1 and CDR2 from the germline V gene are SGHVS and FNYEAQ. This CDR3 has 17 amino acids.